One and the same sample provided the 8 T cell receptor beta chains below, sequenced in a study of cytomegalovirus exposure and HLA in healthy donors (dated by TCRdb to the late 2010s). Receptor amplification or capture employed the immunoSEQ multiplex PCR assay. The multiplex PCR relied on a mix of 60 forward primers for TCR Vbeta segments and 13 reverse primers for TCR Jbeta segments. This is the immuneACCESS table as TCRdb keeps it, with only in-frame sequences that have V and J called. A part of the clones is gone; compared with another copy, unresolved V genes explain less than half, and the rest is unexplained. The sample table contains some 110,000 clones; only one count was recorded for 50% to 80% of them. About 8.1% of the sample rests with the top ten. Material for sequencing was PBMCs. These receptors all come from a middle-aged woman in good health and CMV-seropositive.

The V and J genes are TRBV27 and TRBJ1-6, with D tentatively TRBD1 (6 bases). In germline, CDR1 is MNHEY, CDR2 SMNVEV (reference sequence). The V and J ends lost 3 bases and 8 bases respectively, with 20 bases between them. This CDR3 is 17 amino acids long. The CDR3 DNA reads TGTGCCAGCAGTTTCCACCGCCCGACAGGAAGTTATTCACCCCTCCACTTT. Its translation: CASSFHRPTGSYSPLHF.

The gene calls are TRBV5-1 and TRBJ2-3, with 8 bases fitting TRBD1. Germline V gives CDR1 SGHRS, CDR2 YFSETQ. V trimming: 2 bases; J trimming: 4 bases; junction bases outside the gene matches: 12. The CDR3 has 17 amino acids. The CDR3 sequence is CASSFNGWTGQADTQYF. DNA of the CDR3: TGCGCCAGCAGCTTCAATGGGTGGACAGGGCAGGCAGATACGCAGTATTTT.

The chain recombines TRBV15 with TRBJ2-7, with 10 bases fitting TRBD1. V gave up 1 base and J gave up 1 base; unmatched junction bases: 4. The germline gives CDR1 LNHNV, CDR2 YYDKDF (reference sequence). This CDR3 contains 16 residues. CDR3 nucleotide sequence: TGTGCCACCAGCAGAGCTGGGACAGGGGTTTCCTACGAGCAGTACTTC. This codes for CATSRAGTGVSYEQYF.

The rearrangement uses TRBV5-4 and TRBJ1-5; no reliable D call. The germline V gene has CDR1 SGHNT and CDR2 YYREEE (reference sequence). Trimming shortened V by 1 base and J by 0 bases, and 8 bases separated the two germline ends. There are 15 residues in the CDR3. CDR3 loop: CASSLSTDSNQPQHF. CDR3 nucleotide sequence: TGTGCCAGCAGCTTGAGTACAGATAGCAATCAGCCCCAGCATTTT.

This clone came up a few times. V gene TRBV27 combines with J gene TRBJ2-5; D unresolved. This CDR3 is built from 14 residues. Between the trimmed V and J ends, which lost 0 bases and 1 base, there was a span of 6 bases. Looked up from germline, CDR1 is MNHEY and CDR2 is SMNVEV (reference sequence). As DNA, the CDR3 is TGTGCCAGCAGTTTATCGCGGATCCAAGAGACCCAGTACTTC. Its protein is CASSLSRIQETQYF.

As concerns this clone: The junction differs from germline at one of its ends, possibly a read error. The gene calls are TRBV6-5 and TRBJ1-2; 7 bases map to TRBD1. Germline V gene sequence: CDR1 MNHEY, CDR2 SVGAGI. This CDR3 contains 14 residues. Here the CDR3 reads CASSYSRGLHGYPF. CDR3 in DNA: TGTGCCAGCAGTTACTCAAGGGGGCTCCATGGCTACCCCTTC.

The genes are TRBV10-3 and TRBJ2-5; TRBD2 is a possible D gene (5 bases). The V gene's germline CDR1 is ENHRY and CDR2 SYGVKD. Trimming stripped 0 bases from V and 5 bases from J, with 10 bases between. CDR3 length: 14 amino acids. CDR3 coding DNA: TGTGCCATCAGTGAGTCCCTAGCTTGGGAGACCCAGTACTTC. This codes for CAISESLAWETQYF.

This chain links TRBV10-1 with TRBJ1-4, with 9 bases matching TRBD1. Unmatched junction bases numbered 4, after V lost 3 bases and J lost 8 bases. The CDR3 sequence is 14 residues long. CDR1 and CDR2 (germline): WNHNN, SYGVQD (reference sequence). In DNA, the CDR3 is TGCGCCAGCAGTGAACCGGGACAGGGAGAAAAACTGTTTTTT. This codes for CASSEPGQGEKLFF.